Presented here are 24 T cell receptor beta chains from one specimen sequenced in a study of T cell changes during pregnancy in multiple sclerosis. Measured with immunoSEQ multiplex PCR; TCRdb has only the in-frame clones, and not every one. The sample yields some 45,000 clones, approximately 90% seen once. This material consisted of CD4+ T cells from peripheral blood mononuclear cells, taken after pregnancy. The origin of the receptors is a female donor with multiple sclerosis, enrolled in a pregnancy study.

The chain employs TRBV11-2 and TRBJ1-1; maybe TRBD1 (6 bases). V dropped 2 bases and J dropped 10 bases, with 14 bases sitting between them. CDR1 is SGHAT and CDR2 is FQNNGV in the germline V gene. CDR3 length equals 13 residues. The CDR3 sequence: CASSLRQGQGAFF. The CDR3 DNA reads as TGTGCCAGCAGCTTACGGCAGGGGCAGGGAGCTTTCTTT.

This clone showed up just once. The chain employs TRBV4-3 and TRBJ2-7; 9 bases agree with TRBD1. The V and J ends lost 0 bases and 3 bases, in that order; junction bases with no gene match: 6. CDR3 length: 16 amino acids. The germline CDR1 and CDR2 sequences are LGHNA and YSLEER. The DNA of the CDR3 is TGCGCCAGCAGCCAAGATCTGGGACAGGGCGGCTACGAGCAGTACTTC. Its protein product is CASSQDLGQGGYEQYF.

The chain couples TRBV11-3 to TRBJ2-2; unclear D gene. V was cut by 3 bases and J by 1 base, with 6 bases left in between. The CDR3 is made up of 14 amino acids. From germline, CDR1 is SGHNT and CDR2 YENEEA. CDR3 in amino acids: CASSFRGNTGELFF. For the CDR3, the DNA is TGTGCCAGCAGCTTTCGAGGGAACACCGGGGAGCTGTTTTTT.

The chain has TRBV7-9 and TRBJ2-7; a weak D match, TRBD1 (5 bases). The V end was cut by 1 base, the J end by 6 bases, with 7 bases between. The CDR3 runs 12 residues. Germline V CDR1 and CDR2: SEHNR, FQNEAQ (reference sequence). The DNA of the CDR3 is TGTGCCAGCAGCTTAGTTACAGGCGAGCAGTACTTC. This sequence encodes CASSLVTGEQYF.

The chain links TRBV5-1 to TRBJ2-3; tentatively, D is TRBD2 (5 bases). In germline, CDR1 is SGHRS, CDR2 YFSETQ. CDR3 length: 15 amino acids. Trimming removed 1 base at V and 1 base at J, with 10 bases between. In nucleotides, the CDR3 is TGCGCCAGCAGCTTGCTGACTATGGGCACAGATACGCAGTATTTT. Amino acids: CASSLLTMGTDTQYF. Looking up the rest from reference TRBV5-1 and TRBJ2-3 gives the full variable domain: KAGVTQTPRYLIKTRGQQVTLSCSPISGHRSVSWYQQTPGQGLQFLFEYFSETQRNKGNFPGRFSGRQFSNSRSEMNVSTLELGDSALYLCASSLLTMGTDTQYFGPGTRLTVL.

V usage is TRBV29-1 and J usage is TRBJ2-7; D is possibly TRBD2 (5 bases). CDR3 length equals 14 residues. V was shortened by 4 bases and J by 4 bases, with 17 bases between the two germline ends. From germline, CDR1 is SQVTM and CDR2 ANQGSEA. The CDR3 is CSVVSGLRGYEQYF. The CDR3 DNA sequence: TGCAGCGTTGTGTCGGGGTTGAGAGGGTACGAGCAGTACTTC.

V is TRBV2 and J is TRBJ2-5; maybe TRBD2 (6 bases). The CDR3 spans 13 residues. The V end lost 6 bases, the J end lost 4 bases, and 12 bases lay between the germline ends. Germline V gives CDR1 SNHLY, CDR2 FYNNEI. The CDR3 loop reads CASSGAGRETQYF. The CDR3 DNA reads TGTGCCAGCAGCGGGGCCGGGAGAGAGACCCAGTACTTC.

This chain links TRBV7-2 with TRBJ2-5; 9 nucleotides line up with TRBD1. The CDR3 is made up of 14 amino acids. In germline, CDR1 is SGHTA, CDR2 FQGNSA. The J segment lost 5 bases and the V segment lost 4 bases, leaving 5 bases of the junction unmatched. CDR3: CASSYNRGPETQYF. The CDR3 DNA sequence: TGTGCCAGCAGCTACAACAGGGGGCCCGAGACCCAGTACTTC.

The chain combines TRBV6-6 with TRBJ2-7; unclear D gene. Trimming removed 2 bases at V and 2 bases at J, with 7 bases between. Germline CDR1 and CDR2: MNHNY and SVGAGI (reference sequence). There are 13 residues in the CDR3. CDR3 sequence (DNA): TGTGCCAGCAGTTACCCAGGCGCCTACGAGCAGTACTTC. Translated, it gives CASSYPGAYEQYF.

The chain links TRBV18 to TRBJ1-5, with D perhaps TRBD1 (5 bases). Germline assignment: CDR1 KGHSH and CDR2 LQKENI. The CDR3 is made up of 16 amino acids. The ends were cut back, 1 base at V and 2 bases at J, with 12 bases in the middle. The CDR3 DNA is TGTGCCAGCTCACCACGGGGCGGGAGGGGCAATCAGCCCCAGCATTTT. It yields the protein CASSPRGGRGNQPQHF.

This clone is a singleton in its sample. V and J are TRBV7-3 and TRBJ1-1; D ambiguous. From germline, CDR1 is SGHTA and CDR2 FQGTGA. The CDR3 sequence is 13 residues long. Trimming pared 5 bases from V and 6 bases from J, leaving 13 bases between. Here the CDR3 reads CASSPPRGAEAFF. CDR3 in DNA: TGTGCCAGCAGCCCCCCCCGAGGAGCTGAAGCTTTCTTT.

The V and J genes are TRBV6-1 and TRBJ2-7, with unresolved D. Looked up from germline, CDR1 is MNHNS and CDR2 is SASEGT. Deletions cut 0 bases from V and 8 bases from J, with 5 bases between. There are 11 residues in the CDR3. CDR3 sequence: CASSEATKQYF. Written as DNA, the CDR3 is TGTGCCAGCAGTGAAGCGACAAAGCAGTACTTC.

V and J are TRBV9 and TRBJ2-5, with a tentative D call TRBD2 (5 bases). The CDR3 spans 16 residues. Trimming removed 2 bases from V and 5 bases from J, with 19 bases in between. Germline CDR1 SGDLS, CDR2 YYNGEE. The CDR3 coding sequence is TGTGCCAGCAGCGTGTACCTCGCGGGCGGGCGGGAGACCCAGTACTTC. Amino acids: CASSVYLAGGRETQYF.

The chain employs TRBV5-8 and TRBJ1-6, with D unresolved. V lost 0 bases, J lost 10 bases, and 14 bases lay in between. The CDR3 runs 15 residues. From germline, CDR1 is SGHTS and CDR2 YDEGEE. The CDR3 DNA follows: TGTGCCAGCAGCTTGGGGGCGGGGATCGGATCACCCCTCCACTTT. As protein: CASSLGAGIGSPLHF.

The chain uses TRBV5-6 and TRBJ2-5; 7 bases line up with TRBD1. The CDR3 is 15 residues long. V lost 4 bases and J lost 1; bases outside the gene matches: 7. The germline gives CDR1 SGHDT, CDR2 YYEEEE. CDR3 protein: CASSTPRQGQETQYF. The CDR3 nucleotides are TGTGCCAGCAGCACCCCTCGACAGGGCCAAGAGACCCAGTACTTC.

This chain uses TRBV5-4 with TRBJ2-1; TRBD2 matches at 15 bases. The germline CDR1 and CDR2 sequences are SGHNT and YYREEE (reference sequence). This CDR3 comprises 16 residues. The junction had 7 bases not matched to a gene; V was cut back by 3 bases and J by 9 bases. This chain's CDR3 is CASSSGLAGGLGEQFF. The CDR3, as DNA: TGTGCCAGCAGCTCCGGACTAGCGGGGGGGCTGGGTGAGCAGTTCTTC. Full variable domain (remainder filled in from reference TRBV5-4 and TRBJ2-1): ETGVTQSPTHLIKTRGQQVTLRCSSQSGHNTVSWYQQALGQGPQFIFQYYREEENGRGNFPPRFSGLQFPNYSSELNVNALELDDSALYLCASSSGLAGGLGEQFFGPGTRLTVL.

The genes are TRBV4-3 and TRBJ1-4; TRBD1 matches 8 bases. The V gene's germline CDR1 is LGHNA and CDR2 YSLEER. Unmatched junction bases numbered 4, after V lost 3 bases and J lost 4 bases. The CDR3 is made up of 15 amino acids. The CDR3 spells CASSQGDRNNEKLFF. CDR3 in DNA: TGCGCCAGCAGCCAGGGGGACAGGAATAATGAAAAACTGTTTTTT.

The V and J genes are TRBV6-1 and TRBJ1-2; the D gene is possibly TRBD1 (5 bases). CDR3 length: 12 residues. CDR1 MNHNS and CDR2 SASEGT come from the germline V gene. Trimming left V 5 bases short and J 5 bases short, with 9 bases between. CDR3 residues: CASSSSGYGYTF. CDR3 bases: TGTGCCAGCAGTTCCTCAGGGTATGGCTACACCTTC.

The rearrangement uses TRBV6-1 and TRBJ2-5; weak D call: TRBD2 (6 bases). With 6 bases removed from V and 7 bases from J, the gap between germline ends came to 18 bases. The CDR3 is 14 residues long. CDR1 is MNHNS and CDR2 is SASEGT in the germline V gene. The CDR3 region has the DNA TGTGCCAGCAGCGCGGGACGGCCCCCTGGGACCCAGTACTTC. Residues: CASSAGRPPGTQYF.

The chain employs TRBV11-2 and TRBJ1-6; 7 bases map to TRBD1. V trimming: 4 bases; J trimming: 0 bases; junction bases outside the gene matches: 9. Germline CDR1 reads SGHAT; CDR2 reads FQNNGV. The CDR3 loop spans 18 amino acids. The CDR3 bases are TGTGCCAGCAGCTCGGGTCGACAGGGATACTCCTATAATTCACCCCTCCACTTT. It codes for CASSSGRQGYSYNSPLHF.

This chain links TRBV7-3 with TRBJ2-2; D is possibly TRBD1 (5 bases). The germline CDR1 and CDR2 sequences are SGHTA and FQGTGA. The CDR3 extends over 17 amino acids. The V end lost 2 bases, the J end lost 4 bases, and 17 bases lay between the germline ends. Here the CDR3 DNA reads TGTGCCAGCAGCTTAGTAGGTGGGGCAGGTAGCACCGGGGAGCTGTTTTTT. Its protein is CASSLVGGAGSTGELFF.

V and J are TRBV7-9 and TRBJ2-7; TRBD2 might be the D (5 bases). In germline, CDR1 is SEHNR, CDR2 FQNEAQ (reference sequence). This CDR3 has 14 amino acids. Trimming stripped 5 bases from V and 3 bases from J, with 14 bases between. The DNA of the CDR3 is TGTGCCAGCAGCCTCCTTATCGGGGTCTACGAGCAGTACTTC. This translates into CASSLLIGVYEQYF.

The chain combines TRBV9 with TRBJ1-6, with D unclear. Germline V CDR1 and CDR2: SGDLS, YYNGEE. With 3 bases removed from V and 6 bases from J, the gap between germline ends came to 10 bases. The CDR3 is 14 amino acids. The DNA for the CDR3 is TGTGCCAGCAGCGATGGGCCCCCTAATTCACCCCTCCACTTT. Translated: CASSDGPPNSPLHF.

The chain couples TRBV5-4 to TRBJ1-1; TRBD1 agrees at 7 bases. In germline, CDR1 is SGHNT, CDR2 YYREEE (reference sequence). J lost 5 bases, V lost 4 bases, and 8 bases had no gene match. This CDR3 is built from 14 residues. CDR3 amino acids: CASSPGQWETEAFF. In DNA form, the CDR3 reads TGTGCCAGCAGCCCGGGACAGTGGGAGACTGAAGCTTTCTTT.